This T cell receptor beta chain was observed in a study of shared T cell receptors in the human thymus. CDR1 and CDR2 from the germline V gene are ENHRY and SYGVKD. J lost 5 bases, V lost 0 bases, and 4 bases had no gene match. The CDR3 length is 15 residues. The table came from immunoSEQ multiplex PCR; TCRdb's copy has only in-frame clones and leaves some out. Counted here are hundreds of thousands of clones, roughly 94% occurring once; the ten biggest clones make up roughly 0.02%. The specimen sequenced was thymocytes. The TCR sequence derives from a human donor. The rearrangement uses TRBV10-3 and TRBJ1-5; the match to TRBD1 covers 7 bases. CDR3 sequence: CAISESRTGHQPQHF. The CDR3 region has the DNA TGTGCCATCAGTGAGTCTCGGACAGGCCATCAGCCCCAGCATTTT.